One sample yielded the 11 T cell receptor beta chains listed below, sequenced in a study of blood T cell repertoires in COVID-19. Sequenced by immunoSEQ multiplex PCR; TCRdb stores in-frame clones only, minus some. The repertoire holds 100,000 to 150,000 clones, with approximately 74% as singletons. Sequencing used peripheral blood. The source is a man in his sixties with acute or convalescent COVID-19.

The genes are TRBV2 and TRBJ1-1, with TRBD1 matching 8 bases. Germline V lookup: CDR1 SNHLY, CDR2 FYNNEI. There are 16 residues in the CDR3. The trim removed 7 bases at V and 4 bases at J, leaving 14 bases unmatched. The CDR3 here is CASTIGQGRGGTEAFF. CDR3 DNA: TGTGCCAGCACCATAGGACAGGGCCGAGGTGGCACTGAAGCTTTCTTT.

The rearrangement uses TRBV5-1 and TRBJ2-5, with 14 nucleotides matching TRBD2. CDR3 length: 18 residues. The V segment lost 1 base and the J segment 5 bases; nucleotides outside the gene matches: 10. Germline V gene sequence: CDR1 SGHRS, CDR2 YFSETQ. CDR3 bases: TGCGCCAGCAGCTTGTCCGGGACTAGCGGGAGCGGGATGGAGACCCAGTACTTC. Residues: CASSLSGTSGSGMETQYF.

This clone was picked up many times. The chain carries TRBV10-1 and TRBJ2-7; perhaps TRBD2 as D (6 bases). Germline assignment: CDR1 WNHNN and CDR2 SYGVQD (reference sequence). The CDR3 has 12 residues. Trimming removed 7 bases at V and 5 bases at J, with 12 bases between. The CDR3 protein is CASTQGGNEQYF. The CDR3 DNA is TGCGCCAGCACTCAAGGAGGGAACGAGCAGTACTTC.

This clone was observed many times. V gene TRBV11-2 combines with J gene TRBJ1-2; unclear D gene. Germline CDR1 and CDR2: SGHAT and FQNNGV. The CDR3 is 13 amino acids. Trimming removed 0 bases at V and 7 bases at J, with 9 bases between. The CDR3 bases are TGTGCCAGCAGCTTAGACAGGACTCGTGGCTACACCTTC. Translation: CASSLDRTRGYTF. Full variable domain (missing parts from reference TRBV11-2 and TRBJ1-2): EAGVAQSPRYKIIEKRQSVAFWCNPISGHATLYWYQQILGQGPKLLIQFQNNGVVDDSQLPKDRFSAERLKGVDSTLKIQPAKLEDSAVYLCASSLDRTRGYTFGSGTRLTVV.

This chain joins TRBV7-9 and TRBJ1-4, with a tentative D call TRBD1 (6 bases). V lost 5 bases, J lost 5 bases, and 12 bases lay in between. Germline CDR1 reads SEHNR; CDR2 reads FQNEAQ (reference sequence). CDR3 length: 14 amino acids. DNA for the CDR3: TGTGCCAGCAGCCGGGACATGGGGAATGAAAAACTGTTTTTT. This gives the protein CASSRDMGNEKLFF.

This clone was seen only a few times. The chain carries TRBV5-1 and TRBJ2-2; the D is unclear. V lost 0 bases and J lost 0, with 9 bases in between. This CDR3 has 16 residues. Germline V gene sequence: CDR1 SGHRS, CDR2 YFSETQ. CDR3 bases: TGCGCCAGCAGCTTGGTGGCAGGCCCGAACACCGGGGAGCTGTTTTTT. This encodes CASSLVAGPNTGELFF.

The CDR3 sequence: CASSESARRTDTQYF. Written as DNA, the CDR3 is TGCGCCAGCAGTGAGTCGGCGAGGCGCACAGATACGCAGTATTTT. The chain couples TRBV10-1 to TRBJ2-3; D unresolved. The CDR3 runs to 15 residues. CDR1 WNHNN and CDR2 SYGVQD come from the germline V gene (reference sequence). Trimming took off 0 bases at V and 1 base at J, with 8 bases between the two ends.

This clone was picked up one time. The chain combines TRBV5-6 with TRBJ1-5; no firm D call. CDR1 SGHDT and CDR2 YYEEEE come from the germline V gene. This CDR3 has 14 amino acids. V dropped 1 base and J dropped 6 bases, with 11 bases sitting between them. The CDR3 spells CASSLNTRGQPQHF. The CDR3 DNA is TGTGCCAGCAGCTTGAACACCCGGGGTCAGCCCCAGCATTTT.

The chain employs TRBV2 and TRBJ2-3; TRBD1 agrees at 9 bases. Trimming cost V 5 bases and J 0 bases; bases outside gene matches: 3. Germline CDR1 reads SNHLY; CDR2 reads FYNNEI. This CDR3 contains 15 residues. The DNA for the CDR3 is TGTGCCAGCAGTTGGACAGGGGCTAGCACAGATACGCAGTATTTT. This codes for CASSWTGASTDTQYF.

The chain joins TRBV10-3 to TRBJ1-2; 7 positions match TRBD1. V gave up 2 bases and J gave up 5 bases; unmatched junction bases: 2. Germline assignment: CDR1 ENHRY and CDR2 SYGVKD. The CDR3 is made up of 13 amino acids. CDR3 nucleotide sequence: TGTGCCATCAGTGAGCGGACAGGATATGGCTACACCTTC. This gives the protein CAISERTGYGYTF.

The chain recombines TRBV18 with TRBJ1-5, with a possible D match to TRBD1 (6 bases). Trimming removed 4 bases at V and 3 bases at J, with 10 bases between. The germline CDR1 and CDR2 sequences are KGHSH and LQKENI. The CDR3 has 14 residues. The CDR3 is CASSQGQHNQPQHF. In nucleotides, the CDR3 is TGTGCCAGCTCACAAGGACAGCACAATCAGCCCCAGCATTTT.